This T cell receptor (beta chain) was captured by sequencing in a study of blood T cells in healthy people across ages. Per the germline V gene, CDR1 is MNHEY and CDR2 is SVGAGI. The V gene lost 2 bases and the J gene lost 4 bases, with 14 bases spanning the gap. The CDR3 is made up of 15 amino acids. For the second PCR, which ran for about 7 to 12 cycles, a sample-barcoded 5' primer and a J-beta primer mix were used. TCRdb re-derived calls from the 5' RACE reads in MiXCR, one entry per CDR3 protein. The sample yields some 1 million distinct CDR3 sequences, 40% to 55% seen once. This sequence joins TRBV6-5 and TRBJ1-2; D unclear. The sample taken for sequencing was blood. This TCR derives from a woman aged 55-70 years in good health. The CDR3 loop reads CASSYAAFGSYGYTF. The CDR3 DNA reads TGTGCCAGCAGTTACGCAGCCTTCGGGAGCTATGGCTACACCTTC.